The T cell receptor (beta chain) described here comes from a study of T-cell reconstitution after alpha-beta-depleted transplantation in children. The CDR3 consists of 16 residues. Trimming removed 5 bases at V and 0 bases at J, with 12 bases between. Germline V gene data show CDR1 as SGHDT and CDR2 as YYEEEE. For TCRbeta, the library was prepared with unique molecular identifiers. TCRdb independently ran MiXCR on the PCR reads; one entry per CDR3 protein. This table holds about 540,000 distinct CDR3 sequences, approximately 20% found once. This clonotype was sampled from a human donor who donated a stem cell graft to a child with acute lymphoblastic leukemia. Source: PBMCs from the stem cell graft donor, taken from the stem cell graft. The chain links TRBV5-6 to TRBJ2-6, with D perhaps matching TRBD2 (5 bases). The CDR3 nucleotides read TGTGCCAGCAGTACTGGACTTTTCTCTGGGGCCAACGTCCTGACTTTC. Encoded protein: CASSTGLFSGANVLTF.